These T cell receptor beta chains were read from a single sample in a study of technical replicates of blood from a handful of donors. Measured with immunoSEQ multiplex PCR; TCRdb has only the in-frame clones, and not every one. The table has some 91,000 clones, nearly 97% seen once; the top ten hold 0.22%. The sample was T cells isolated from PBMCs. The receptor source for this set is a human donor in good health. Each CDR3 is given with its conserved first and last residue. The order of the fields is J gene, V gene, clone size, D gene, CDR3 length, CDR3 DNA, CDR3 protein. A D gene is named only where the DNA matches it firmly. Expanded clones get a size class; other rows say once, few or many, or leave the size out.

>TRBJ1-1|TRBV29-1|-|-|11
TGCAGCGTTGACAAGAACACTGAAGCTTTCTTT
CSVDKNTEAFF
>TRBJ2-7|TRBV27|-|TRBD1|15
TGTGCCAGCAGTTTGAGAACAGGGGGACCCTACGAGCAGTACTTC
CASSLRTGGPYEQYF
>TRBJ2-7|TRBV6-4|-|TRBD1|14
TGTGCCAGCAGCACGGGGGACAGGGCGGCCGAGCAGTACTTC
CASSTGDRAAEQYF
>TRBJ2-3|TRBV28|-|TRBD2|16
TGTGCCAGCAGCCGGGGGGACTATGGGATCACAGATACGCAGTATTTT
CASSRGDYGITDTQYF
>TRBJ2-3|TRBV5-6|-|TRBD1|16
TGTGCCAGCAGCCCGGACAGGAAATCTAGCACAGATACGCAGTATTTT
CASSPDRKSSTDTQYF
>TRBJ2-4|TRBV5-1|once|-|17
TGCGCCAGCAGCTCGATCCCCACATACAGGGATGTGAACATTCAGTACTTC
CASSSIPTYRDVNIQYF
>TRBJ1-1|TRBV4-1|-|TRBD1|21
TGCGCCAGCAGCCAAGACGGAAGTGAGAGGGACAGGGAACTTCTGAACACTGAAGCTTTCTTT
CASSQDGSERDRELLNTEAFF
>TRBJ1-3|TRBV1|once|-|17
TGCACCAGCAGCCAGACGTGGAATGACAGGCCAGGAAACACCATATATTTT
CTSSQTWNDRPGNTIYF
>TRBJ2-5|TRBV5-4|-|TRBD2|16
TGTGCCAGCGGGGGACTAGCGGGGGGTCTTGGAGAGACCCAGTACTTC
CASGGLAGGLGETQYF
>TRBJ2-3|TRBV9|-|-|17
TGTGCCAGCAGCCAGCCGGGGGAGGGGCCAGGGGTAGATACGCAGTATTTT
CASSQPGEGPGVDTQYF
>TRBJ2-7|TRBV11-3|-|TRBD2|15
TGTGCCAGCAGCGGCCGGGAGGGGAAGCCCTACGAGCAGTACTTC
CASSGREGKPYEQYF
>TRBJ2-2|TRBV5-1|-|TRBD2|16
TGCGCCAGCAGCCCTGGTGGGGCGGGAGAGGCCGGGGAGCTGTTTTTT
CASSPGGAGEAGELFF
>TRBJ1-2|TRBV2|-|TRBD1|14
TGTGCCAACCTACGGGACAGGGGGCTCTATGGCTACACCTTC
CANLRDRGLYGYTF
>TRBJ2-1|TRBV19|-|-|12
TGTGCCAGTAGTATAGATACTGTTGAGCAGTTCTTC
CASSIDTVEQFF
>TRBJ2-3|TRBV9|once|TRBD1|16
TGTGCCAGCAGCCCCCGGACAGGGCTAAGCACAGATACGCAGTATTTT
CASSPRTGLSTDTQYF
>TRBJ2-1|TRBV7-9|once|-|14
TGTGCCAGCAGCTTAGCGCCAACACCTTATGAGCAGTTCTTC
CASSLAPTPYEQFF
>TRBJ2-7|TRBV5-6|-|TRBD1|15
TGTGCCAGCAGCCCGACCGACAGGGGCCCCTACGAGCAGTACTTC
CASSPTDRGPYEQYF
>TRBJ1-1|TRBV9|-|-|18
TGTGCCAGCAGCGTAGCCAGGGGCACATCCAATATGAACACTGAAGCTTTCTTT
CASSVARGTSNMNTEAFF
>TRBJ2-1|TRBV11-3|-|-|15
TGTGCCAGCAGCCCACTCGGGACTTCATACAATGAGCAGTTCTTC
CASSPLGTSYNEQFF
>TRBJ2-7|TRBV6-1|-|TRBD1|15
TGTGCCAGCAGTCCAATAGACAGGGTTAAGTACGAGCAGTACTTC
CASSPIDRVKYEQYF
>TRBJ2-7|TRBV11-2|-|-|15
TGTGCCAGCAGCTCAAGAGGCACTCGCGGCAACGAGCAGTACTTC
CASSSRGTRGNEQYF
>TRBJ1-5|TRBV29-1|-|TRBD1|15
TGCAGCGTTGAATACGGCCAGGGGGCCGGTCAGCCCCAGCATTTT
CSVEYGQGAGQPQHF
>TRBJ1-1|TRBV11-2|-|-|15
TGTGCCAGCAGCTTATTAGGGGTTAGGAACACTGAAGCTTTCTTT
CASSLLGVRNTEAFF
>TRBJ1-1|TRBV6-1|-|-|13
TGTGCCAGCAGTTCGCGGTCCTACACTGAAGCTTTCTTT
CASSSRSYTEAFF
>TRBJ2-7|TRBV27|-|-|14
TGTGCCAGCAGTTTATCGGTAGACTACTGGGGGCAGTACTTC
CASSLSVDYWGQYF
>TRBJ2-4|TRBV5-1|few|TRBD1|14
TGCGCCAGCAGCTTGGGACAGGGGAGAAACATTCAGTACTTC
CASSLGQGRNIQYF
>TRBJ2-5|TRBV9|-|TRBD1|15
TGTGCCAGCAGCGTAGGCCAGGGGGCGGATAAGACCCAGTACTTC
CASSVGQGADKTQYF
>TRBJ2-1|TRBV11-3|-|TRBD2|16
TGTGCCAGCAGCTTGTTAGCGGGAGCCTCTTACAATGAGCAGTTCTTC
CASSLLAGASYNEQFF
>TRBJ1-5|TRBV7-8|-|-|19
TGTGCCAGCAGCTTAGCGGGGCGGCAGGGCGCAATCTACAATCAGCCCCAGCATTTT
CASSLAGRQGAIYNQPQHF
>TRBJ2-7|TRBV4-1|-|-|13
TGCGCCAGCAGCCAACCTCTAGCGAATGAGCAGTACTTC
CASSQPLANEQYF
>TRBJ2-3|TRBV5-1|-|-|13
TGCGCCAGCAGCTTGGCCTTCGGAGATACGCAGTATTTT
CASSLAFGDTQYF
>TRBJ1-1|TRBV30|-|-|16
TGTGCCTGGAGCCTAAAGTCTCTTGTCCGGGGCACTGAAGCTTTCTTT
CAWSLKSLVRGTEAFF
>TRBJ1-2|TRBV7-2|-|TRBD1|14
TGTGCCAGCAGCTTAGCGGACAGGGCGTATGGCTACACCTTC
CASSLADRAYGYTF
>TRBJ1-2|TRBV7-9|-|-|17
TGTGCCAGCAGCCATACATCCGCGGGACCAAAGTACTATGGCTACACCTTC
CASSHTSAGPKYYGYTF
>TRBJ1-2|TRBV28|-|TRBD1|16
TGTGCCAGCAGTTTAGGGGGGGGGACAGGGTTTAATGGCTACACCTTC
CASSLGGGTGFNGYTF
>TRBJ2-7|TRBV28|-|-|13
TGTGCCAGCAGGGAGACAGTCCATTACGAGCAGTACTTC
CASRETVHYEQYF
>TRBJ2-5|TRBV14|few|TRBD2|17
TGTGCCAGCAGCCAAGAAGGTCTAGCGGGGATGGGGGAGACCCAGTACTTC
CASSQEGLAGMGETQYF
>TRBJ1-1|TRBV11-2|-|-|14
TGTGCCACCAGACAACGGCGGGAGAACACTGAAGCTTTCTTT
CATRQRRENTEAFF
>TRBJ2-2|TRBV23-1|-|-|12
TGCGCCAGCAGTCAACCGACAGGGGAGCTGTTTTTT
CASSQPTGELFF
>TRBJ2-5|TRBV11-2|-|-|16
TGTGCCAGCAGCTTCTCAGCAAACAGCTACCAAGAGACCCAGTACTTC
CASSFSANSYQETQYF
>TRBJ2-4|TRBV6-1|-|-|15
TGTGCCAGCAGTGAACGACCCATCCAGGTGACCATTCAGTACTTC
CASSERPIQVTIQYF
>TRBJ2-2|TRBV29-1|-|TRBD2|13
TGCAGCGCCTTTCTAGCGGGTGAGGGGGAGCTGTTTTTT
CSAFLAGEGELFF
>TRBJ1-2|TRBV27|-|TRBD1|13
TGTGCCAGCAAAAGAAGGACAGGGGGCGGCTACACCTTC
CASKRRTGGGYTF
>TRBJ1-1|TRBV29-1|few|TRBD1|13
TGCAGCGTGGGGACAGGGGGCGAAAGGAAAGCTTTCTTT
CSVGTGGERKAFF
>TRBJ2-1|TRBV15|-|-|14
TGTGCCACCAGCAGAGATCGTAGAGGGTATGAGCAGTTCTTC
CATSRDRRGYEQFF
>TRBJ2-2|TRBV5-1|-|TRBD1|17
TGCGCCAGCAGCTTGGCCGGGCAGGGGGCGCGGACCGGGGAGCTGTTTTTT
CASSLAGQGARTGELFF
>TRBJ2-7|TRBV5-1|-|-|11
TGCGCCAGCAGCTCCATTTACGAGCAGTACTTC
CASSSIYEQYF
>TRBJ2-2|TRBV10-3|-|-|14
TGTGCCATTAAAGGGGGTCCGAACACCGGGGAGCTGTTTTTT
CAIKGGPNTGELFF
>TRBJ2-1|TRBV4-1|-|-|14
TGCGCCAGCAGCCAAGTTCCGGTTTACAATGAGCAGTTCTTC
CASSQVPVYNEQFF
>TRBJ2-5|TRBV20-1|-|TRBD2|10
TGCAGTGCTAGACGGGAGGCCCAGTACTTC
CSARREAQYF
>TRBJ2-3|TRBV5-1|-|TRBD2|15
TGCGCCAGCAGCTTGGAGGGGAGGGGTTCAGATACGCAGTATTTT
CASSLEGRGSDTQYF
>TRBJ2-7|TRBV19|-|TRBD1|13
TGTGCCAGTGGACAGGGGGCGCACTCCGAGCAGTACTTC
CASGQGAHSEQYF
>TRBJ1-1|TRBV6-1|-|-|17
TGTGCCAGCAGTGAACCCTTCAAGAGGACAGAAAACACTGAAGCTTTCTTT
CASSEPFKRTENTEAFF
>TRBJ1-1|TRBV5-1|-|-|18
TGCGCCAGCAGCTTGCTCCCCCGGGGGGGTCGGGCGTTGGCTGAAGCTTTCTTT
CASSLLPRGGRALAEAFF
>TRBJ2-3|TRBV18|-|-|14
TGTGCCAGCTCACCCGCTCTAGGGGCAGATACGCAGTATTTT
CASSPALGADTQYF
>TRBJ1-4|TRBV11-2|-|-|17
TGTGCCAGCAGCTTAGGATGGCGGGCAGCAACTAATGAAAAACTGTTTTTT
CASSLGWRAATNEKLFF
>TRBJ1-1|TRBV5-1|-|TRBD1|14
TGCGCCAGCAGCGAACGGACAGGTAACACTGAAGCTTTCTTT
CASSERTGNTEAFF
>TRBJ2-3|TRBV27|-|TRBD1|18
TGTGCCAGCAGTTTATCACTTTTTGGGACAGGGGGAACAGATACGCAGTATTTT
CASSLSLFGTGGTDTQYF
>TRBJ1-5|TRBV7-6|-|TRBD1|16
TGTGCCAGCAGCTTAGAGCCAGGGGGAAGCAATCAGCCCCAGCATTTT
CASSLEPGGSNQPQHF